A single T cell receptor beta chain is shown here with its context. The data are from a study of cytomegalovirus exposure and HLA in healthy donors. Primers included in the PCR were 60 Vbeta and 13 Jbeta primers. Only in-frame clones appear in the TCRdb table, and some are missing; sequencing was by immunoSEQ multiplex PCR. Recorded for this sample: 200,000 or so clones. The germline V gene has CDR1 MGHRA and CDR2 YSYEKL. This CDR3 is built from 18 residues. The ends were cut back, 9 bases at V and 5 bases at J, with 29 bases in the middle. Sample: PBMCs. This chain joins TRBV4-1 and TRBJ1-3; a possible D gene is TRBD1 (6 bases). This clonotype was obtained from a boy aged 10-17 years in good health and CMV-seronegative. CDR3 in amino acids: CASGLAPTGGPVRNTIYF. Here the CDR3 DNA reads TGCGCCAGTGGCCTCGCCCCGACGGGGGGCCCGGTTCGAAACACCATATATTTT.